This T cell receptor (beta chain) appears in the sequencing data of a study of circulating and synovial CD4+ cells in juvenile arthritis (dated by TCRdb to 2013 to 2016). Regarding the study in general: Within each patient, the TCRbeta CDR3 repertoires of synovial CD4 T cells, bulk blood CD4 T cells and circulating HLA-DR+ CD4 T cells were compared. The goal of the repertoire sequencing was to confirm that synovial clonotypes were enriched in a circulating synovial-like CD4 T cell subset. On the study overall, not on this receptor specifically: Circulating pathogenic-like lymphocytes clustered together with synovial T cells, and compared with bulk blood, the circulating pathogenic-like lymphocytes shared a substantially higher fraction of CDR3 sequences with synovium. Because overlap with synovium rose as sequencing depth increased, the measured fractions of shared clonotypes likely underestimated the overlap of the full repertoire. No difference between circulating pathogenic-like lymphocytes and bulk blood T cells was detected by traditional Vbeta family usage analysis. Because T cell genome counts differed by at least an order of magnitude between CPL and bulk blood CD4 samples, sample-size effects were addressed. Synovial and circulating pathogenic-like lymphocyte repertoires were less diverse than bulk blood CD4 repertoires, with some CPL samples as oligoclonal as synovium.

CDR1 MNHNS and CDR2 SASEGT were looked up in the germline V gene. The germline V and J ends show losses of 3 bases and 3 bases respectively, and no gene match explains 5 bases of the junction. The CDR3 holds 15 amino acids from the cysteine to the phenylalanine. Only the CDR3 part of the read is kept: 45 bases, read in frame from the first base. Library prep was done by the immunoSEQ multiplex PCR assay. An external provider performed TCRbeta CDR3 sequencing as a commercial service. The authors' analysis ran thus. The analyses used productive nucleotide sequences together with amino acid sequences obtained by in silico translation. To equalise sample size, diversity was assessed as Renyi entropy across alpha values by taking the median of 200 repeated subsamples. The distance between each pair of repertoires was calculated as one minus the Chao-modified Jaccard index, which corrects for under-sampling, and this distance was used for clustering. Frequency-weighted overlap with synovial clonotypes was computed over 200 sample sizes, 200 draws without replacement each, and reported at the smaller sample's size. Entries here come from immuneACCESS through TCRdb and include only in-frame sequences with V and J called. Some clones fail to appear in such tables; in the studies checked, an unresolved V gene covers under half of the shortfall, and the cause of the remainder is unknown. V and J calls and clone size are given by that table; D and trimming were obtained from the DNA. The sample data list a few thousand clones, and approximately 90% of these were observed just once. About 3.5% of the sample is in the top ten clones.

Donors of the sequenced samples were patients with active juvenile idiopathic arthritis. For each patient, circulating pathogenic-like lymphocytes were obtained from less than 11 mL of blood. Circulating pathogenic-like lymphocytes were isolated from peripheral blood mononuclear cells by sorting HLA-DR+CD14-CD3+CD4+CD25low/- cells. Cells were sorted immediately after thawing, with dead cells excluded using Live/Dead Fixable Near-IR Stain. HLA-DR served as the sorting marker because HLA-DR is a surface protein that apparently lacks signalling activity in T cells. About this clone: There is no known antigen for this receptor. Base qualities are not recorded, but no much larger clone differs from it by a single base.

The sequenced sample was HLA-DR+ CD4+ T cells from blood. The cell subset or site label on this specimen signifies: circulating pathogenic-like lymphocytes, sorted as HLA-DR+CD14-CD3+CD4+CD25low/- blood T cells. The origin of this receptor is a human donor with juvenile idiopathic arthritis. Rearrangement joined TRBV6-1 to TRBJ2-5, and 9 bases in between align with TRBD2. CDR3 loop: CASSDSGGGEETQYF. At the DNA level, the sequence is TGTGCCAGCAGTGATTCTGGCGGGGGGGAAGAGACCCAGTACTTC.